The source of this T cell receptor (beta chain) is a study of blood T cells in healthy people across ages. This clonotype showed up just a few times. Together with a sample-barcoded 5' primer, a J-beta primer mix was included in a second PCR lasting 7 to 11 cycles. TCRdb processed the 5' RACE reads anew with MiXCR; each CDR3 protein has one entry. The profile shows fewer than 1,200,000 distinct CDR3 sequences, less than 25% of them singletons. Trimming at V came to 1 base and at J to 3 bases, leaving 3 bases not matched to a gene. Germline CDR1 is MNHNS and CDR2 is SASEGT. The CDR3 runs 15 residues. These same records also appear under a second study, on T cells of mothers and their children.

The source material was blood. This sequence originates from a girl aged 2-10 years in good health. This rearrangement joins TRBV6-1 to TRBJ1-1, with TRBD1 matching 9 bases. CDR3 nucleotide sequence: TGTGCCAGCAGTGAAGTTACAGGGGGCTACACTGAAGCTTTCTTT. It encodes CASSEVTGGYTEAFF.